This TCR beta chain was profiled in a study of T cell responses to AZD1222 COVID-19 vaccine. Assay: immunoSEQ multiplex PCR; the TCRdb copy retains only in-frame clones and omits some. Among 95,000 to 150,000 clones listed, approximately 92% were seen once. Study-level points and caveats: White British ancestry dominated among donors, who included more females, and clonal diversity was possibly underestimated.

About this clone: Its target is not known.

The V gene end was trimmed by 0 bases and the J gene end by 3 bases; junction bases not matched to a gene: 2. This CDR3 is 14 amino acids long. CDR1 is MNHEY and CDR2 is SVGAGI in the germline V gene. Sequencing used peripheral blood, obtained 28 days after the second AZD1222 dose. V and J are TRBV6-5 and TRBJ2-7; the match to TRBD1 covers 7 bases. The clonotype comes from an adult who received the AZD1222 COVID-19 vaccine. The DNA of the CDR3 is TGTGCCAGCAGTTACTCCGGGACAGTCTACGAGCAGTACTTC. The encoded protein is CASSYSGTVYEQYF.